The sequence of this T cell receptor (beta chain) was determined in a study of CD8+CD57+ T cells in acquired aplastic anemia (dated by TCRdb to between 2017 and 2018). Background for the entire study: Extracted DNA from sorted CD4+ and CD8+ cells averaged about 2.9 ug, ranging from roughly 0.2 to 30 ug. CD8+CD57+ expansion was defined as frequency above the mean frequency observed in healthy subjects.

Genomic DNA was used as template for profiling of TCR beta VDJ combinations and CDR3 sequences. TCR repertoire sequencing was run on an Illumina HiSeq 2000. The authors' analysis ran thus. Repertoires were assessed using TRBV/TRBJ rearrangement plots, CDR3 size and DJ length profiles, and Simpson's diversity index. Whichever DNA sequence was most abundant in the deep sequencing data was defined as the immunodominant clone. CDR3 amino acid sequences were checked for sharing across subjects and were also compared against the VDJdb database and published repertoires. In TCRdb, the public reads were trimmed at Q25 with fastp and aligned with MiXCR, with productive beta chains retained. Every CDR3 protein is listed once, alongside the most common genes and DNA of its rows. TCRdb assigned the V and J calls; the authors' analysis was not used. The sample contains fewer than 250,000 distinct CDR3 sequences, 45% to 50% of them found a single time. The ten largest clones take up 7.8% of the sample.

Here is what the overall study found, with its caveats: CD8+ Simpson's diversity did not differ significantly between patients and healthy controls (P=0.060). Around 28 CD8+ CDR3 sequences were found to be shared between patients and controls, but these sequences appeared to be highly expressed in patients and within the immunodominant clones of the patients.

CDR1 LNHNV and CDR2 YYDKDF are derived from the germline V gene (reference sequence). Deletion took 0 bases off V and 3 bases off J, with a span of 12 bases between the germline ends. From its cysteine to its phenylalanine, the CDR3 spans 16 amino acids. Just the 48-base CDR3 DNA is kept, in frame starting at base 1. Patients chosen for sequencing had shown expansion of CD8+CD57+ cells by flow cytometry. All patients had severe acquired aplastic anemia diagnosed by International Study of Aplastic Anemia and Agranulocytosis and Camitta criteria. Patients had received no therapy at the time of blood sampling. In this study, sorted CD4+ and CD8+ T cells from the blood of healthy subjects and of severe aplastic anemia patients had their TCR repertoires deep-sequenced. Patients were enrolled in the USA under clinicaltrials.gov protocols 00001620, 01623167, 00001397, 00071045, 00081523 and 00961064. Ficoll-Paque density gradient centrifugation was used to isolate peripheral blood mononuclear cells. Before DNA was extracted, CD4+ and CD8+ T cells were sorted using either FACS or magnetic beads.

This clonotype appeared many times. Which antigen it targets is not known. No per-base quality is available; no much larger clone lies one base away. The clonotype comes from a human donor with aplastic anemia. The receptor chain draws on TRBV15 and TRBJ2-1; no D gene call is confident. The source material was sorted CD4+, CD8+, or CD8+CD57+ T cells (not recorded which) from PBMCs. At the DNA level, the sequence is TGTGCCACCAGCAGAGATTCGGCGGTGCTCTACAATGAGCAGTTCTTC. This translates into CATSRDSAVLYNEQFF.